Listed below are T cell receptor beta chains from one sample, sequenced in a study of cytomegalovirus exposure and HLA in healthy donors. Profiled with immunoSEQ multiplex PCR; TCRdb holds only in-frame clones, not every one. The top ten hold over 2.5% of the sample, which has tens of thousands of clones, roughly 80% seen once. The specimen was PBMCs. Every receptor here comes from a woman in her 30s in good health and CMV-seronegative. Both conserved end residues are part of each CDR3. The order of the fields is D gene, V gene, J gene, CDR3 protein. A D gene is named only where the DNA matches it firmly.

-	TRBV29-1	TRBJ1-2	CSVPEQGNYGYTF
-	TRBV21-1	TRBJ1-2	CASSNEDSFRYGYTF
TRBD2	TRBV19	TRBJ2-3	CASSSGGGTQYF
-	TRBV14	TRBJ2-1	CASTPQSGLYNEQFF
TRBD1	TRBV19	TRBJ1-5	CASRQGGFGNQPQHF
TRBD2	TRBV7-8	TRBJ2-7	CASSRPGGVNSEQYF
-	TRBV5-5	TRBJ2-7	CASSLSAGVGGEQYF
TRBD1	TRBV7-2	TRBJ1-2	CASSPDHTGDRGYTF
TRBD2	TRBV11-3	TRBJ2-5	CASSEGVRGAQETQYF
-	TRBV28	TRBJ1-1	CASSLWTESTEAFF
-	TRBV4-1	TRBJ2-3	CASSQEGEGGADTQYF
-	TRBV7-2	TRBJ2-4	CASSLGGESNIQYF
TRBD1	TRBV4-3	TRBJ1-4	CASSLGTVNEKLFF
TRBD1	TRBV6-5	TRBJ2-1	CASSYGTGGLYNEQFF
TRBD2	TRBV9	TRBJ2-3	CASSGGSSGGARDTQYF
-	TRBV7-9	TRBJ2-7	CAASPLRKSYEQYF
-	TRBV5-6	TRBJ1-1	CASSSDTEAFF
-	TRBV6-1	TRBJ1-1	CASSVQTGNTEAFF
TRBD1	TRBV4-3	TRBJ2-7	CASSQDITRDRASEQYF
TRBD1	TRBV27	TRBJ2-2	CASSYPGQGRRTGELFF
TRBD1	TRBV5-6	TRBJ1-3	CASFPMGQFFSDPGNTIYF
-	TRBV6-6	TRBJ1-5	CASSPASNQPQHF
TRBD1	TRBV5-1	TRBJ2-3	CASSRTDRGSTDTQYF
TRBD2	TRBV6-1	TRBJ2-7	CASSVRREGYEQYF
-	TRBV11-3	TRBJ1-1	CASSVLTGLSVNTEAFF
TRBD1	TRBV7-9	TRBJ1-6	CASSPGTGGPRSPLHF
TRBD1	TRBV27	TRBJ1-1	CASSHISSRQGRSLNTEAFF
-	TRBV7-2	TRBJ2-7	CASSLGPNRLYEQYF
TRBD1	TRBV5-1	TRBJ1-2	CASSREGRGTYGYTF
TRBD2	TRBV4-1	TRBJ2-7	CASSQERLAGAPYEQYF
TRBD1	TRBV15	TRBJ2-3	CATRGGQATDTQYF
-	TRBV9	TRBJ2-7	CASSVAPAGGDEQYF
-	TRBV15	TRBJ1-1	CATSRRQGRTEAFF
TRBD1	TRBV19	TRBJ2-3	CASSLRDRGTDTQYF
-	TRBV5-1	TRBJ2-5	CASSLTSTGETQYF
-	TRBV14	TRBJ1-6	CASSHGQLIYNSPLHF
-	TRBV5-4	TRBJ1-4	CASSFKQGTNEKLFF